This T cell receptor beta chain came from a study of T cells in Graves' hyperthyroidism and ophthalmopathy. Of note for this clonotype: Antigen: not known.

From RNA transcripts, TCR beta CDR3 regions were amplified. An initial round of RT-PCR targeting the TCR CDR3 relied on the HTBI primer set. In TCRdb, the multiplex PCR reads were re-called with MiXCR into one record per CDR3 protein. The repertoire holds around 380,000 distinct CDR3 sequences, with approximately 12% as singletons. V dropped 4 bases and J dropped 6 bases, with 13 bases sitting between them. The V gene's germline CDR1 is SGHTA and CDR2 FQGNSA. This CDR3 region has 13 residues. Study conclusions and caveats: Researchers found most expanded thyroid clonotypes above 0.001 in blood as well.

The source material was blood. The V call is TRBV7-2, the J call TRBJ2-7; D may be TRBD2 (6 bases). The receptor comes from a man aged 25-45 years with Graves' hyperthyroidism that later progressed to Graves' ophthalmopathy. This CDR3 is CASSSQGGFEQYF. The CDR3 DNA is TGTGCCAGCAGCTCTCAGGGAGGTTTCGAGCAGTACTTC.